Shown below are 27 T cell receptor beta chains from a single sample sequenced in a study of technical replicates of blood from a handful of donors. The table came from immunoSEQ multiplex PCR; TCRdb's copy has only in-frame clones and leaves some out. Of 60,000 to 75,000 clones in the sample, about 97% are singletons; the top ten hold around 0.3%. The sample comprised T cells isolated from PBMCs. Receptor source: a human donor in good health.

This rearrangement joins TRBV29-1 to TRBJ1-1; 7 bases line up with TRBD1. V trimming: 5 bases; J trimming: 4 bases; junction bases outside the gene matches: 10. The CDR3 loop spans 14 amino acids. From germline, CDR1 is SQVTM and CDR2 ANQGSEA. CDR3 DNA: TGCAGCGTTCCCAAGTTCCGGGACAGCACTGAAGCTTTCTTT. This encodes CSVPKFRDSTEAFF.

The chain couples TRBV30 to TRBJ1-5; the D is unclear. This CDR3 spans 12 amino acids. Deletions cut 2 bases from V and 7 bases from J, with 9 bases between. Germline V gene lookup returns CDR1 GTSNPN and CDR2 SVGIG (reference sequence). CDR3 in DNA: TGTGCCTGGAGTTCAGCGGAGCAGCCCCAGCATTTT. This codes for CAWSSAEQPQHF.

The chain joins TRBV6-5 to TRBJ2-2; D ambiguous. There are 15 residues in the CDR3. Germline CDR1 is MNHEY and CDR2 is SVGAGI. V lost 2 bases and J 9 bases, leaving 16 bases between the germline ends. The CDR3 DNA is TGTGCCAGCAGTTACAAAATAGGAACTAAGCGGGAGCTGTTTTTT. It yields the protein CASSYKIGTKRELFF.

This clone showed up just once. The chain links TRBV5-6 to TRBJ2-7, with D perhaps matching TRBD2 (5 bases). CDR1 and CDR2 (germline): SGHDT, YYEEEE. The CDR3 sequence is 16 residues long. V lost 2 bases to trimming and J lost 7 bases, with 22 bases between them. CDR3 nucleotides: TGTGCCAGCAGCTTCCTTGACACGGAACTAGTCATAGAGCAGTACTTC. This encodes CASSFLDTELVIEQYF.

The genes are TRBV15 and TRBJ2-3, with 9 positions matching TRBD2. Looked up from germline, CDR1 is LNHNV and CDR2 is YYDKDF (reference sequence). V was clipped by 3 bases and J by 1 base; unmatched bases: 5. The CDR3 has 16 amino acids. The CDR3 region is CATSRDPSGGTDTQYF. The CDR3 nucleotides read TGTGCCACCAGCAGGGACCCTAGCGGGGGCACAGATACGCAGTATTTT.

The chain carries TRBV28 and TRBJ1-2, with D uncertain. The CDR3 loop spans 15 amino acids. The germline CDR1 and CDR2 sequences are MDHEN and SYDVKM. The V and J ends lost 1 base and 4 bases respectively, with 13 bases between them. The CDR3 bases are TGTGCCAGCAGTTTATATTTACAGATATCCTATGGCTACACCTTC. It codes for CASSLYLQISYGYTF.

V is TRBV7-8 and J is TRBJ1-5; 8 bases line up with TRBD1. CDR1 and CDR2 (germline): SGHVS, FQNEAQ. CDR3 length: 17 amino acids. Trimming at V came to 3 bases and at J to 7 bases, leaving 14 bases not matched to a gene. The CDR3 sequence is CASSFPPGRGLHQPQHF. CDR3 nucleotides: TGTGCCAGCAGCTTTCCCCCTGGCAGGGGGCTCCACCAGCCCCAGCATTTT.

This clone was counted only a few times. This rearrangement joins TRBV20-1 to TRBJ2-7; the D gene is possibly TRBD2 (7 bases). CDR1 and CDR2 (germline): DFQATT, SNEGSKA (reference sequence). The CDR3 covers 11 residues. Between the trimmed V and J ends, which lost 5 bases and 6 bases, there was a span of 11 bases. The CDR3 loop reads CSAGRGGEQYF. Here the CDR3 DNA reads TGCAGTGCTGGAAGGGGGGGCGAGCAGTACTTC.

CDR3 amino acids: CASSYRVFQPQHF. The CDR3 nucleotides read TGTGCCAGCAGTTACCGGGTTTTCCAGCCCCAGCATTTT. The chain has TRBV6-5 and TRBJ1-5; D is unclear. Germline CDR1 and CDR2: MNHEY and SVGAGI. This CDR3 has 13 amino acids. V lost 2 bases, J lost 7 bases, and 9 bases lay in between.

The chain carries TRBV2 and TRBJ2-1; 7 nucleotides agree with TRBD1. The CDR3 has 12 residues. CDR1 SNHLY and CDR2 FYNNEI come from the germline V gene. Losses at the gene ends were 9 bases for V and 7 bases for J; bases not matched to a gene: 6. CDR3 amino acids: CARQGLVNEQFF. Here the CDR3 DNA reads TGTGCCAGACAGGGGTTGGTGAATGAGCAGTTCTTC.

The chain joins TRBV10-3 to TRBJ1-1, with TRBD1 matching over 7 bases. The V gene's germline CDR1 is ENHRY and CDR2 SYGVKD. The CDR3 totals 13 residues. Trimming removed 6 bases from V and 1 base from J; junction bases left unmatched: 2. The CDR3 sequence is CAIRRTGNTEAFF. The CDR3 region has the DNA TGTGCCATCAGGAGGACAGGGAACACTGAAGCTTTCTTT.

This chain links TRBV7-8 with TRBJ1-2; 8 bases map to TRBD1. The CDR3 has 15 amino acids. Germline lookup yields CDR1 SGHVS and CDR2 FQNEAQ. Trimming at V came to 1 base and at J to 4 bases, leaving 5 bases not matched to a gene. The CDR3 reads CASSLEQGEGYGYTF. CDR3 nucleotide sequence: TGTGCCAGCAGCTTAGAACAGGGGGAGGGCTATGGCTACACCTTC. The full variable domain, in which reference TRBV7-8 and TRBJ1-2 provide the parts outside the CDR3, is GAGVSQSPRYKVAKRGQDVALRCDPISGHVSLFWYQQALGQGPEFLTYFQNEAQLDKSGLPSDRFFAERPEGSVSTLKIQRTQQEDSAVYLCASSLEQGEGYGYTFGSGTRLTVV.

This rearrangement joins TRBV29-1 to TRBJ2-7; D ambiguous. The V gene's germline CDR1 is SQVTM and CDR2 ANQGSEA. Trimming stripped 0 bases from V and 5 bases from J, with 11 bases between. The CDR3 contains 13 residues. CDR3 amino acids: CSVEDSGVDEQYF. CDR3 nucleotides: TGCAGCGTTGAAGATTCTGGAGTAGACGAGCAGTACTTC.

V usage is TRBV7-2 and J usage is TRBJ1-2, with D hard to call. V lost 5 bases, J lost 4 bases, and 14 bases lay in between. CDR3 length: 14 residues. CDR1 SGHTA and CDR2 FQGNSA come from the germline V gene. This chain's CDR3 is CASSSRLGGYGYTF. In DNA, the CDR3 is TGTGCCAGCAGCAGTAGACTCGGCGGCTATGGCTACACCTTC. Filled out from reference TRBV7-2 and TRBJ1-2, the complete variable domain reads GAGVSQSPSNKVTEKGKDVELRCDPISGHTALYWYRQSLGQGLEFLIYFQGNSAPDKSGLPSDRFSAERTGGSVSTLTIQRTQQEDSAVYLCASSSRLGGYGYTFGSGTRLTVV.

The genes are TRBV6-1 and TRBJ1-4; the match to TRBD1 covers 10 bases. Looked up from germline, CDR1 is MNHNS and CDR2 is SASEGT. Trimming removed 7 bases from V and 4 bases from J; junction bases left unmatched: 6. The CDR3 runs to 15 residues. CDR3 protein: CASKDRGFFNEKLFF. CDR3 sequence (DNA): TGTGCCAGCAAGGACAGGGGGTTTTTTAATGAAAAACTGTTTTTT.

This chain connects TRBV5-1 to TRBJ1-2, with D possibly TRBD1 on 6 matching bases. V dropped 1 base and J dropped 8 bases, with 18 bases sitting between them. Germline V gene data show CDR1 as SGHRS and CDR2 as YFSETQ. The CDR3 is 15 amino acids. CDR3 nucleotides: TGCGCCAGCAGCTTGAATAACAGGGTGCCGGGGGGCTACACCTTC. Translated, it gives CASSLNNRVPGGYTF.

This clone appeared once. This sequence joins TRBV6-5 and TRBJ2-7; 7 bases match TRBD1. Unmatched junction bases numbered 8, after V lost 2 bases and J lost 4 bases. The CDR3 sequence is 15 residues long. Germline V gene lookup returns CDR1 MNHEY and CDR2 SVGAGI. CDR3 sequence (DNA): TGTGCCAGCAGTTACGACGCACAGGGGTCTTACGAGCAGTACTTC. Its protein product is CASSYDAQGSYEQYF.

In its sample, this clone was seen once. The chain carries TRBV11-2 and TRBJ2-4, with TRBD1 matching 8 bases. Germline trimming cut 5 bases from V and 1 base from J; bases unmatched to any gene: 10. The V gene's germline CDR1 is SGHAT and CDR2 FQNNGV. The CDR3 is made up of 17 amino acids. The CDR3 DNA reads as TGTGCCAGCAGCACCCTGGGACAGGCGTGGGCCAAAAACATTCAGTACTTC. Residues: CASSTLGQAWAKNIQYF.

The CDR3 here is CASRLAVDISYNEQFF. The CDR3 coding sequence is TGTGCCAGCCGACTAGCGGTAGACATATCCTACAATGAGCAGTTCTTC. J is TRBJ2-1 and V is TRBV27, with 9 nucleotides matching TRBD2. The germline V gene encodes CDR1 MNHEY and CDR2 SMNVEV (reference sequence). This CDR3 spans 16 amino acids. V was pared by 8 bases and J by 1 base, with 9 bases of the junction left unmatched.

This chain joins TRBV19 and TRBJ2-3; 11 bases match TRBD2. CDR1 and CDR2 from the germline V gene are LNHDA and SQIVND (reference sequence). The CDR3 loop spans 16 amino acids. Trimming took 3 bases from V and 7 from J; bases not matched to a gene: 9. The CDR3 here is CASSMSTSGRQYTQYF. CDR3 DNA sequence: TGTGCCAGTAGTATGTCAACTAGCGGGAGACAGTATACGCAGTATTTT.

The chain is built from TRBV6-5 and TRBJ2-2; the D is unclear. V dropped 5 bases and J dropped 6 bases, with 10 bases sitting between them. The V gene's germline CDR1 is MNHEY and CDR2 SVGAGI. This CDR3 has 13 amino acids. This chain's CDR3 is CASSPPSAGELFF. In DNA form, the CDR3 reads TGTGCCAGCAGTCCCCCTTCTGCCGGGGAGCTGTTTTTT.

The chain couples TRBV6-1 to TRBJ2-1, with 11 bases fitting TRBD2. Unmatched junction bases numbered 8, after V lost 6 bases and J lost 7 bases. The V gene's germline CDR1 is MNHNS and CDR2 SASEGT. CDR3 size: 15 residues. CDR3 sequence reads: CASRAGTSGYNEQFF. Here the CDR3 DNA reads TGTGCCAGCAGGGCGGGGACTAGCGGTTATAATGAGCAGTTCTTC.

This chain joins TRBV10-3 and TRBJ2-2; D is perhaps TRBD2 (5 bases). Germline V gives CDR1 ENHRY, CDR2 SYGVKD. The CDR3 spans 15 residues. Trimming left V 6 bases short and J 1 base short, with 12 bases between. The CDR3 region has the DNA TGTGCCATCAGAAACGGACGGGAGAACACCGGGGAGCTGTTTTTT. Protein: CAIRNGRENTGELFF.

This chain connects TRBV9 to TRBJ2-2; D gene ambiguous. Per germline, CDR1 SGDLS and CDR2 YYNGEE. CDR3 size: 13 residues. Trimming removed 0 bases from V and 6 bases from J, with 6 bases in between. DNA of the CDR3: TGTGCCAGCAGCGTAGATTCTCCCGGGGAGCTGTTTTTT. It encodes CASSVDSPGELFF.

A word on this clone: In the same sample, other DNA sequences code for this CDR3. The chain links TRBV30 to TRBJ2-3; 7 positions match TRBD2. The V gene end was trimmed by 2 bases and the J gene end by 1 base; junction bases not matched to a gene: 3. Germline V gives CDR1 GTSNPN, CDR2 SVGIG (reference sequence). This CDR3 spans 14 amino acids. This CDR3 is CAWSRTSGTDTQYF. The CDR3 region has the DNA TGTGCCTGGAGTAGAACTAGCGGCACAGATACGCAGTATTTT.

The chain uses TRBV5-6 and TRBJ2-7; 9 bases align to TRBD1. V gave up 3 bases and J gave up 7 bases; unmatched junction bases: 8. Germline V gene sequence: CDR1 SGHDT, CDR2 YYEEEE. The CDR3 extends over 14 amino acids. The CDR3 coding sequence is TGTGCCAGCAGCTCCGGGACAGGGTTGTGGGAGCAGTACTTC. Amino acid sequence: CASSSGTGLWEQYF.

The J gene is TRBJ2-5, the V gene TRBV5-5, with D maybe TRBD1 (5 bases). With 0 bases removed from V and 4 bases from J, the gap between germline ends came to 7 bases. The CDR3 totals 13 residues. CDR1 and CDR2 from the germline V gene are SGHKS and YYEKEE (reference sequence). CDR3 DNA sequence: TGTGCCAGCAGCTTGGTCCAGGGAGAGACCCAGTACTTC. It yields the protein CASSLVQGETQYF.